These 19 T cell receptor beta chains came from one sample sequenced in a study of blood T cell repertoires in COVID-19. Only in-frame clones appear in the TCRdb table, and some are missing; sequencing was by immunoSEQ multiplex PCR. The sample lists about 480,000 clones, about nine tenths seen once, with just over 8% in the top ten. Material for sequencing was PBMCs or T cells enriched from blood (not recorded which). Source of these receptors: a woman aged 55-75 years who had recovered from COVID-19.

The CDR3 region is CASSRLRGPGTYEQYF. DNA of the CDR3: TGTGCCAGCAGCCGTCTTAGGGGGCCGGGGACCTACGAGCAGTACTTC. This chain joins TRBV11-3 and TRBJ2-7; 7 bases line up with TRBD1. After removal of 5 bases from V and 2 bases from J, the junction contained 12 bases not matched to a gene. Germline V gene data show CDR1 as SGHNT and CDR2 as YENEEA. CDR3 length: 16 residues.

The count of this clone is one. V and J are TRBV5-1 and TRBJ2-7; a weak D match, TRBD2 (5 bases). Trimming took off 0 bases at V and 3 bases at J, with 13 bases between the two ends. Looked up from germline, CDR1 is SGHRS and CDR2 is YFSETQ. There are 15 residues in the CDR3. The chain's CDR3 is CASSLGMYEGYEQYF. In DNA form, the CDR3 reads TGCGCCAGCAGCTTGGGAATGTACGAGGGCTACGAGCAGTACTTC.

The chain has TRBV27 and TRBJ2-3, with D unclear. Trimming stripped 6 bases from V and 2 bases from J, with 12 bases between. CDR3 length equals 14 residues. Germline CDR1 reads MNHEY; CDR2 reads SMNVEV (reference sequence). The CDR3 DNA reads TGTGCCAGCAGGCTTTTGACATACACAGATACGCAGTATTTT. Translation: CASRLLTYTDTQYF.

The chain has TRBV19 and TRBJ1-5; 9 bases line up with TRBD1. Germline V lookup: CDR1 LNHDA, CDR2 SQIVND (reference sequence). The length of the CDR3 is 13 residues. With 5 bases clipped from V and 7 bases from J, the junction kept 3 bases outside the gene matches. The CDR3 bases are TGTGCCAGTAGTGGGACAGGGAGCCAGCCCCAGCATTTT. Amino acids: CASSGTGSQPQHF.

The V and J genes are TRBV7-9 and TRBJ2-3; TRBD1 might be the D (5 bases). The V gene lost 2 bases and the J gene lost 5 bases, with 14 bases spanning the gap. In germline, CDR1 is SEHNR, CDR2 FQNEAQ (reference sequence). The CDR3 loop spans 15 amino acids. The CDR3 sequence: CASSLYQGGRDTQYF. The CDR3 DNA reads TGTGCCAGCAGCTTATATCAGGGTGGGCGAGATACGCAGTATTTT.

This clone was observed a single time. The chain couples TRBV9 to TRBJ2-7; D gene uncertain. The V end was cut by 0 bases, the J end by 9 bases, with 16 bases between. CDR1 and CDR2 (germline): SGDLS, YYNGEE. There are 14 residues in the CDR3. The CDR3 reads CASSVDTEPFGQYF. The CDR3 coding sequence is TGTGCCAGCAGCGTAGATACGGAGCCTTTTGGGCAGTACTTC.

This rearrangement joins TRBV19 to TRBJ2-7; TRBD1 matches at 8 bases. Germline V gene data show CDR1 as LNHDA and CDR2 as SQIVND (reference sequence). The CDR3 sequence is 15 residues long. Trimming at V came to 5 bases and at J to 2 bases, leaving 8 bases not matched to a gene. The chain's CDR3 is CASSPGTGGTYEQYV. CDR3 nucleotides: TGTGCCAGTAGTCCCGGGACAGGAGGCACCTACGAGCAGTACGTC.

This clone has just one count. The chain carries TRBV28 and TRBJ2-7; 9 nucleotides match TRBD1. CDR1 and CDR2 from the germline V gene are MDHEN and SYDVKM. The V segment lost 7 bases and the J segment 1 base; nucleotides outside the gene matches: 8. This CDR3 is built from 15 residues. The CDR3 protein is CASTPTGTGSYEQYV. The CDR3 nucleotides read TGTGCCAGCACCCCGACCGGGACAGGGTCCTACGAGCAGTACGTC.

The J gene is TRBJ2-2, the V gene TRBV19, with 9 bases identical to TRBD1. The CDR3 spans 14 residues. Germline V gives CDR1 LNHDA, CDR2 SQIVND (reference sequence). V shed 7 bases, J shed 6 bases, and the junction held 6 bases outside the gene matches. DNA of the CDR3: TGTGCCAGTACAACAGGGGGCATAGCCGGGGAGCTGTTTTTT. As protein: CASTTGGIAGELFF.

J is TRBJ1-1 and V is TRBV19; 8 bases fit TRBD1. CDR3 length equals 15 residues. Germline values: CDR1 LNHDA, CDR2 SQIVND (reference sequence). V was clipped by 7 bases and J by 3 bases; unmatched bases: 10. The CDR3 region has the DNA TGTGCCAGTAAGCCGAGGACAGGGAGAGACACTGAAGCTTTCTTT. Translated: CASKPRTGRDTEAFF.

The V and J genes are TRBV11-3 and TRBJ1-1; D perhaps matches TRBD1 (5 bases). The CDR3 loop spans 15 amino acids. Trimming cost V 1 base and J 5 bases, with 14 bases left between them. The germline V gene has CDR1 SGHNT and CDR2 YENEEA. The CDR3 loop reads CASSLGGTGMTEAFF. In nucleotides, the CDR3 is TGTGCCAGCAGCTTAGGGGGGACTGGCATGACTGAAGCTTTCTTT.

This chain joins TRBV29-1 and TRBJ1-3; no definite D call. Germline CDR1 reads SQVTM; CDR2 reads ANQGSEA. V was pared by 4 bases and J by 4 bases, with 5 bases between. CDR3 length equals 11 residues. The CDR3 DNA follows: TGCAGCGTTGCTCAGGGAAACACCATATATTTT. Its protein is CSVAQGNTIYF.

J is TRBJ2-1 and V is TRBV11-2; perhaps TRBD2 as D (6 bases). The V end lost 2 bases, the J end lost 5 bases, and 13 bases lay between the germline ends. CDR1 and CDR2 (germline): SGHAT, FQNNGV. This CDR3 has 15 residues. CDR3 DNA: TGTGCCAGCAGCTTACTGCGGGGCAATCACAATGAGCAGTTCTTC. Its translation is CASSLLRGNHNEQFF.

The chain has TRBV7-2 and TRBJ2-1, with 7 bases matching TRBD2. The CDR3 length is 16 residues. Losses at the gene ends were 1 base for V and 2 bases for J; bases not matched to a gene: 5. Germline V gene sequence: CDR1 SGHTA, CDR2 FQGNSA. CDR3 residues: CASSLVSGTTYNEQFF. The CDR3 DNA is TGTGCCAGCAGCTTAGTATCTGGGACTACCTACAATGAGCAGTTCTTC. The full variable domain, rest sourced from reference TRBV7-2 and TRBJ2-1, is GAGVSQSPSNKVTEKGKDVELRCDPISGHTALYWYRQSLGQGLEFLIYFQGNSAPDKSGLPSDRFSAERTGGSVSTLTIQRTQQEDSAVYLCASSLVSGTTYNEQFFGPGTRLTVL.

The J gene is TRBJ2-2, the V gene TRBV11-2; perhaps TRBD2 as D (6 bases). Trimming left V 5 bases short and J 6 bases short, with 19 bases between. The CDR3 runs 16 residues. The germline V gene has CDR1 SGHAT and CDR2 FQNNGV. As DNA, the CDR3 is TGTGCCAGCAGCCCCAGGACTACAGTTTCTCCCGGGGAGCTGTTTTTT. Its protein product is CASSPRTTVSPGELFF.

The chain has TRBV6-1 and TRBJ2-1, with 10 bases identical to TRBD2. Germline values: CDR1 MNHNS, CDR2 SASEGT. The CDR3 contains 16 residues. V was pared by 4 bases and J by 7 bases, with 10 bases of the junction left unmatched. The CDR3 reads CASSGFRTSGVNEQFF. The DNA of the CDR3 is TGTGCCAGCAGTGGGTTTCGTACTAGCGGGGTAAATGAGCAGTTCTTC.

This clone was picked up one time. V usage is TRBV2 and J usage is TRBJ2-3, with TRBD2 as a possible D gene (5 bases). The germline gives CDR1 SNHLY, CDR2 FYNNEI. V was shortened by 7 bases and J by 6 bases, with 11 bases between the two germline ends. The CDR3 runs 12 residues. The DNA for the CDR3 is TGTGCCAGCACGATCGGGGTCGATACGCAGTATTTT. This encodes CASTIGVDTQYF.

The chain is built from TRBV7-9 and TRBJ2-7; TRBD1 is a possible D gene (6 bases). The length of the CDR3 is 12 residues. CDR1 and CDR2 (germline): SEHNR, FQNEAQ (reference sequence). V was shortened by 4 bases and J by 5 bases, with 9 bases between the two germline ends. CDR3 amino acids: CASSSGVHEQYF. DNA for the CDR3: TGTGCCAGCAGCTCAGGGGTCCACGAGCAGTACTTC.

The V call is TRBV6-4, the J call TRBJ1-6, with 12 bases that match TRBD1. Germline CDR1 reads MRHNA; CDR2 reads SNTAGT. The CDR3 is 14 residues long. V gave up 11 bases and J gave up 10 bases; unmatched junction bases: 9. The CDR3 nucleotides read TGTGCCGGGGGACAGGGGGCGCTTGTATCACCCCTCCACTTT. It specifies CAGGQGALVSPLHF.